This T cell receptor (beta chain) originates from a study of blood T cell repertoires in COVID-19. The CDR3 spans 16 residues. Trimming cost V 3 bases and J 3 bases, with 19 bases left between them. Germline assignment: CDR1 SGDLS and CDR2 YYNGEE. Using immunoSEQ multiplex PCR, the repertoire was profiled, and TCRdb retains in-frame clones only, with some absent. The data contain about 130,000 clones, about 87% of them seen just once; the ten biggest clones take up about 3.6%. Sequencing used peripheral blood. The source of this sequence is a woman aged 60-75 years with acute or convalescent COVID-19. The V gene is TRBV9, the J gene TRBJ2-7; D not certain. CDR3 residues: CASSALRGRSSYEQYV. CDR3 nucleotides: TGTGCCAGCAGCGCCCTACGCGGCCGAAGTAGCTACGAGCAGTACGTC.